These T cell receptor beta chains were read from a single sample in a study of T cells in Graves' hyperthyroidism and ophthalmopathy. MiXCR, run by TCRdb on the multiplex PCR reads, gives a single entry per CDR3 protein. Of some 770,000 distinct CDR3 sequences listed, 16% are singletons. The sample was blood. The source is a man between 18 and 35 years old with Graves' hyperthyroidism. Each CDR3 is given with its conserved first and last residue. D genes are given only for firm matches. Not all rows give a size; the values are once, few, many and, for expanded clones, a class.

CDR3nt: TGTGCCAGCACCCCCAACCGGGGACAGGGGGCTGGGGAGCAGTACTTC; CDR3aa: CASTPNRGQGAGEQYF; d_gene: TRBD1; j_gene: TRBJ2-7; v_gene: TRBV12-3/TRBV12-4; abundance: many
CDR3nt: TGTGCCAGCAGTTGGTTCAGGGGCTACGAGCAGTACTTC; CDR3aa: CASSWFRGYEQYF; d_gene: -; j_gene: TRBJ2-7; v_gene: TRBV28; abundance: -
CDR3nt: TGTGCCACCAGTGGGAACTACCGGGGGGCTGGAGCTAACTATGGCTACACCTTC; CDR3aa: CATSGNYRGAGANYGYTF; d_gene: -; j_gene: TRBJ1-2; v_gene: TRBV24-1; abundance: -
CDR3nt: TGTGCCAGCAGTCCCGTCGAGGCCCGGGGCTACACCTTC; CDR3aa: CASSPVEARGYTF; d_gene: -; j_gene: TRBJ1-2; v_gene: TRBV27; abundance: many
CDR3nt: TGTGCCAGTAGCCATCTGGGACTTTTCAACGAGCAGTACTTC; CDR3aa: CASSHLGLFNEQYF; d_gene: -; j_gene: TRBJ2-7; v_gene: TRBV19; abundance: few
CDR3nt: TGCAGCGCCGTACCTAGCGGGAGATGGAACACCGGGGAGCTGTTTTTT; CDR3aa: CSAVPSGRWNTGELFF; d_gene: TRBD2; j_gene: TRBJ2-2; v_gene: TRBV29-1; abundance: few
CDR3nt: TGCAGTGCTAGATCGGCGGAGACCCAGTACTTC; CDR3aa: CSARSAETQYF; d_gene: -; j_gene: TRBJ2-5; v_gene: TRBV20-1; abundance: many
CDR3nt: TGCAGTGCTAGAGATACGACTGGGGGGGGCTCGGTGGAAGAGCAGTACTTC; CDR3aa: CSARDTTGGGSVEEQYF; d_gene: -; j_gene: TRBJ2-7; v_gene: TRBV20-1; abundance: many
CDR3nt: TGCAGTGCTAGAGGAGGGGCAGGTAACACTGAAGCTTTCTTT; CDR3aa: CSARGGAGNTEAFF; d_gene: -; j_gene: TRBJ1-1; v_gene: TRBV20-1; abundance: -
CDR3nt: TGTGCCAGCAGGCTACAGTATATAATTGGTTCACCCCTCCACTTT; CDR3aa: CASRLQYIIGSPLHF; d_gene: -; j_gene: TRBJ1-6; v_gene: TRBV2; abundance: many
CDR3nt: TGCAGTGCTAGTGACCATCTAGCGGGGATCACAGATACGCAGTATTTT; CDR3aa: CSASDHLAGITDTQYF; d_gene: TRBD2; j_gene: TRBJ2-3; v_gene: TRBV20-1; abundance: many
CDR3nt: TGTGCCAGCAGCGGCCCTGCGGGTATCTATGGCTACACCTTC; CDR3aa: CASSGPAGIYGYTF; d_gene: -; j_gene: TRBJ1-2; v_gene: TRBV28; abundance: -
CDR3nt: TGTGCCAGCAGTTTAGATGTGCCCTTCTCGAGGCCCTCGGACTATGGCTACACCTTC; CDR3aa: CASSLDVPFSRPSDYGYTF; d_gene: -; j_gene: TRBJ1-2; v_gene: TRBV12-3/TRBV12-4; abundance: -
CDR3nt: TGTGCCAGCAGCCCGCGACGGGAGACCGCCTACAATGAGCAGTTCTTC; CDR3aa: CASSPRRETAYNEQFF; d_gene: -; j_gene: TRBJ2-1; v_gene: TRBV3-1; abundance: many